In this sample, the clone carrying this T cell receptor beta chain turned up many times. Its antigen is unidentified. This sample was included in a study of identical twins. The study, taken as a whole, reports: Within twin pairs, the out-of-frame alpha sequences they shared showed excess low generation probability.

Via MiXCR, TCRdb re-called the 5' RACE reads, giving one row per CDR3 protein. The sample lists some 690,000 distinct CDR3 sequences; about 20% were seen once. CDR3 length: 14 amino acids. The V end lost 3 bases, the J end lost 5 bases, and 12 bases lay between the germline ends. The V gene's germline CDR1 is ENHRY and CDR2 SYGVKD. The sample was also linked to a second study, of T cells expressing NK-cell markers. That investigation notes: The CD3+CD56-NKG2C+ fraction of a handful of donors was likewise dominated by these clonotypes.

The sample consisted of PBMCs. The source of this sequence is a woman aged 18-29 years in good health. The V gene is TRBV10-3, the J gene TRBJ2-3, with D tentatively TRBD2 (6 bases). The CDR3 here is CAISEALAEDTQYF. The CDR3 nucleotides read TGTGCCATCAGTGAAGCACTAGCTGAAGATACGCAGTATTTT.